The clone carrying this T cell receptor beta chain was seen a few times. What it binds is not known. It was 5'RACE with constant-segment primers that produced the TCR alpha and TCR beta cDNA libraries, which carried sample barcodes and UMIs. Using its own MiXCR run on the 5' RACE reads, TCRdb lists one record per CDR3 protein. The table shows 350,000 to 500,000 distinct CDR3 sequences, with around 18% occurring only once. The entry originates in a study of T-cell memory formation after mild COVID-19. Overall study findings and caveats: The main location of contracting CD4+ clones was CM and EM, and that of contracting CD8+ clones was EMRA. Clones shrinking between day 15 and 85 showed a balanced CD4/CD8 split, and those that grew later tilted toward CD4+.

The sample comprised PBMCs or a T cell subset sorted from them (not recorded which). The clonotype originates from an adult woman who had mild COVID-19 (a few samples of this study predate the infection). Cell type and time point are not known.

The CDR3 sequence: CASSRGQITDTQYF. CDR3 DNA sequence: TGTGCCAGCAGCCGGGGACAGATAACGGATACGCAGTATTTT. The V and J genes are TRBV3-1 and TRBJ2-3; 7 bases align to TRBD1. The CDR3 length is 14 residues. The ends lost 4 bases at V and 6 bases at J; junction bases unmatched: 7. CDR1 and CDR2 from the germline V gene are LGHDT and YNNKEL (reference sequence).